This T cell receptor (beta chain) was observed in a study of blood T cell repertoires in COVID-19 (dated by TCRdb to 2020 to 2021). Background for the entire study: Samples covering the acute and convalescent phases of COVID-19 were provided by collaborators in the United States, Italy and Spain. Sample metadata almost always included a de-identified subject ID, COVID-19 status, age in years and sex. Samples were obtained from the ongoing ImmuneRACE study (first 160 participants) and from 1,254 subjects provided by 6 global collaborators. Where available, HLA class I and class II types were taken from metadata supplied by the sample provider and were not determined by assay-based typing. The dataset comprised deeply sampled blood TCRbeta repertoires from subjects exposed to, actively infected with, or recovered from COVID-19. A freely available public database, intended as a resource for researchers studying the immune response to SARS-CoV-2, is where the repertoires were released. The material from the prospective study consisted of cDNA or gDNA derived from T cells, B-cell-depleted T cells, or PBMCs. Paper-wide results and their limitations: How much clinical and demographic metadata was included differed by source and by participant, and the metadata was provided uncurated.

Whole blood was collected in K2EDTA tubes by collaborating institutions according to the institutions' own protocols. For TCRbeta analysis, collaborators shipped samples as frozen whole blood, isolated PBMCs, or DNA extracted from either of those sample types. There are 12 amino acids in the CDR3, from cysteine to phenylalanine inclusive. CDR3 DNA is the only sequence kept; it has 36 bases, read in frame from the first base. The germline V gene yields MNHEY for CDR1 and SVGAGI for CDR2. V loses 5 bases of germline sequence and J loses 5 bases, and the interval between the two ends is 9 bases. TCRbeta CDR3 regions were amplified from genomic DNA using the immunoSEQ Assay, a bias-controlled multiplex PCR. Per the source publication's procedure: Within the assay, amplification of reference gene primers was used to estimate how many nucleated cells each sample contained. Sequence reads were collapsed and filtered to measure the absolute abundance of every unique TCRbeta CDR3 rearrangement. For each sample, productive Simpson clonality was calculated as the square root of Simpson's diversity index over productive rearrangements. TCRdb took over this immuneACCESS table, retaining in-frame rearrangements with V and J assigned. Such tables are incomplete; in checked studies, under half of the missing clones stem from an unresolved V gene, and the remainder is unexplained. Clone size and V and J calls were adopted from that table, with D and trimming inferred from the DNA. The sample profile shows around 200,000 clones; 85% to 90% of them were found once. Jointly, the top ten make up roughly 20% of the sample.

Remarks on this clone: The antigen it binds to is not known. No base-level quality is on record; no much larger clone is a single base apart.

The sequence is built from TRBV6-5 and TRBJ1-1, with the D gene not clear enough to name. Sequences were obtained from peripheral blood. The sequence was obtained from a man between 65 and 79 years old with active or convalescent COVID-19. The nucleotide sequence reads TGTGCCAGCAGTAAGAGAATGACTGAAGCTTTCTTT. Translated, it gives CASSKRMTEAFF.